This entry lists 15 T cell receptor beta chains sequenced from one sample in a study of cytomegalovirus exposure and HLA in healthy donors. The PCR had 60 Vbeta and 13 Jbeta primers. Sequenced by immunoSEQ multiplex PCR; TCRdb stores in-frame clones only, minus some. Among 100,000 or so clones listed, approximately 72% were seen once. The sample taken for sequencing was PBMCs. These receptors came from a male donor in good health and CMV-seropositive.

In this sample, this clone turned up once. CDR3 sequence: CASSQGTGGNTIYF. The CDR3 DNA sequence: TGTGCCAGCAGTCAAGGGACAGGGGGAAACACCATATATTTT. This sequence joins TRBV6-6 and TRBJ1-3; TRBD1 agrees at 9 bases. CDR3 length equals 14 residues. V shed 5 bases, J shed 4 bases, and the junction held 3 bases outside the gene matches. Looked up from germline, CDR1 is MNHNY and CDR2 is SVGAGI (reference sequence).

This chain joins TRBV9 and TRBJ2-1; D may be TRBD1 (5 bases). Germline loops: CDR1 SGDLS, CDR2 YYNGEE. V lost 4 bases, J lost 2 bases, and 13 bases lay in between. This CDR3 spans 15 amino acids. DNA of the CDR3: TGTGCCAGCAGCCAGGACATTAGCCCCTACAATGAGCAGTTCTTC. Amino acid sequence: CASSQDISPYNEQFF.

V usage is TRBV30 and J usage is TRBJ2-3, with 9 positions matching TRBD2. The CDR3 sequence is 14 residues long. Germline CDR1 GTSNPN, CDR2 SVGIG (reference sequence). J gave up 6 bases and V 8 bases, and 12 bases lay outside the gene matches. CDR3 region: CAREGRGGTDTQYF. CDR3 DNA sequence: TGTGCCCGGGAGGGGCGGGGGGGTACTGATACGCAGTATTTT.

The chain has TRBV5-1 and TRBJ2-3; 9 bases are shared with TRBD2. With V trimmed by 0 bases and J by 1 base, 3 bases remained unmatched. The CDR3 extends over 16 amino acids. The V gene's germline CDR1 is SGHRS and CDR2 YFSETQ. The CDR3 bases are TGCGCCAGCAGCTTGGGGCCTAGCGGGGGCACAGATACGCAGTATTTT. Translation gives CASSLGPSGGTDTQYF.

Only one count was recorded for this clone. The J gene is TRBJ2-7, the V gene TRBV28; D might be TRBD1 (6 bases). The CDR3 is 18 residues long. Germline CDR1 is MDHEN and CDR2 is SYDVKM. Trimming took 0 bases from V and 0 from J, leaving 18 bases between them. DNA of the CDR3: TGTGCCAGCAGTTTATGGGGTCCCTCGGACAGAAGCTCCTACGAGCAGTACTTC. This gives the protein CASSLWGPSDRSSYEQYF.

The chain uses TRBV9 and TRBJ2-1, with no clear D. The CDR3 runs to 13 residues. The V end lost 2 bases, the J end lost 13 bases, and 16 bases lay between the germline ends. The V gene's germline CDR1 is SGDLS and CDR2 YYNGEE. The CDR3 is CASSVGTVAIQFF. The CDR3 bases are TGTGCCAGCAGCGTGGGCACTGTCGCCATCCAGTTCTTC. Full variable domain (rest looked up from reference TRBV9 and TRBJ2-1): DSGVTQTPKHLITATGQRVTLRCSPRSGDLSVYWYQQSLDQGLQFLIQYYNGEERAKGNILERFSAQQFPDLHSELNLSSLELGDSALYFCASSVGTVAIQFFGPGTRLTVL.

The rearrangement uses TRBV15 and TRBJ2-4; D uncertain. Trimming cost V 4 bases and J 1 base, with 14 bases left between them. This CDR3 is 16 amino acids long. Germline-derived CDR1 and CDR2 are LNHNV and YYDKDF (reference sequence). The CDR3 loop is CATSNYIGSAKNIQYF. As DNA, the CDR3 is TGTGCCACCAGCAACTACATCGGTTCCGCCAAAAACATTCAGTACTTC.

This clone was seen a few times. The CDR3 protein is CASSSPGQPTDTQYF. In DNA form, the CDR3 reads TGTGCCAGCAGCTCTCCGGGACAGCCAACAGATACGCAGTATTTT. The chain is built from TRBV6-1 and TRBJ2-3; 7 nucleotides agree with TRBD1. Germline V gene sequence: CDR1 MNHNS, CDR2 SASEGT. The CDR3 contains 15 residues. J was trimmed by 3 bases and V by 6 bases; bases with no gene match: 9.

The genes are TRBV7-8 and TRBJ1-4; D unclear. V was cut by 6 bases and J by 2 bases, with 13 bases left in between. Germline CDR1 and CDR2: SGHVS and FQNEAQ. This CDR3 contains 15 residues. DNA of the CDR3: TGTGCCAGCAGTCGAGGGTGGGTGACTAATGAAAAACTGTTTTTT. Encoded protein: CASSRGWVTNEKLFF. Using reference TRBV7-8 and TRBJ1-4 for the parts outside the CDR3, the full variable domain is GAGVSQSPRYKVAKRGQDVALRCDPISGHVSLFWYQQALGQGPEFLTYFQNEAQLDKSGLPSDRFFAERPEGSVSTLKIQRTQQEDSAVYLCASSRGWVTNEKLFFGSGTQLSVL.

This rearrangement joins TRBV2 to TRBJ2-1; D remains ambiguous. Germline assignment: CDR1 SNHLY and CDR2 FYNNEI. The germline V and J ends were trimmed by 3 bases and 7 bases, with 4 bases remaining between them. The CDR3 runs to 11 residues. The CDR3 bases are TGTGCCAGCAGTGAGGAGAATGAGCAGTTCTTC. Its translation is CASSEENEQFF.

The chain has TRBV7-7 and TRBJ2-5; D gene ambiguous. This CDR3 has 13 amino acids. Trimming removed 0 bases at V and 2 bases at J, with 4 bases between. CDR1 is SSHAT, CDR2 FNYEAQ, per germline (reference sequence). The DNA for the CDR3 is TGTGCCAGCAGCTTAGCTCAACAAGAGACCCAGTACTTC. Translation: CASSLAQQETQYF.

The chain links TRBV7-2 to TRBJ1-1; TRBD1 matches 10 bases. Germline CDR1 is SGHTA and CDR2 is FQGNSA. The CDR3 sequence is 14 residues long. V was pared by 5 bases and J by 4 bases, with 4 bases of the junction left unmatched. CDR3 in DNA: TGTGCCAGCAGCCCCGACAGGGGGCGCACTGAAGCTTTCTTT. It translates to CASSPDRGRTEAFF.

The J gene is TRBJ2-7, the V gene TRBV7-7; D not certain. Germline-derived CDR1 and CDR2 are SSHAT and FNYEAQ (reference sequence). The CDR3 spans 14 residues. V lost 4 bases and J lost 7, with 17 bases in between. In nucleotides, the CDR3 is TGTGCCAGCAGCTCCTCCGTTTCACAGAGTGAGCAGTACTTC. Translating it yields CASSSSVSQSEQYF.

The sample holds a few counts of this clone. This sequence joins TRBV10-3 and TRBJ2-2; 9 nucleotides align to TRBD1. This CDR3 has 16 amino acids. Germline CDR1 and CDR2: ENHRY and SYGVKD. V dropped 6 bases and J dropped 7; count of bases not matched to a gene: 12. The CDR3 DNA reads TGTGCCATCAGGGGCGAGGACAGGGGTTCCAACGGGGAGCTGTTTTTT. It translates to CAIRGEDRGSNGELFF.

This sequence joins TRBV5-1 and TRBJ2-2; 8 bases are shared with TRBD2. Per the germline V gene, CDR1 is SGHRS and CDR2 is YFSETQ. The ends lost 0 bases at V and 4 bases at J; junction bases unmatched: 5. This CDR3 spans 16 amino acids. CDR3 coding DNA: TGCGCCAGCAGCTTGGCCGGGGGGGCCGCCACCGGGGAGCTGTTTTTT. Residues: CASSLAGGAATGELFF.